The source of this T cell receptor (beta chain) is a study of shared clonotypes between healthy human individuals. Study outcomes and limitations: Naive subsets usually exceeded memory subsets in estimated richness. The low donor count limited represented genetic and exposure-history diversity.

The assay was immunoSEQ multiplex PCR, and TCRdb's table has in-frame clones only and misses some. The table shows over 400,000 clones, with roughly 95% occurring only once. V lost 3 bases and J lost 4; bases outside the gene matches: 6. Germline CDR1 reads SGHVS; CDR2 reads FNYEAQ. CDR3 length equals 14 residues. To note about this clone: What it binds is not known.

Sequencing input: naive CD4+ T cells sorted from blood. Subset reported: CD45RA+ positively selected. The source is a woman aged 25 to 39 in good health. The chain uses TRBV7-6 and TRBJ2-7, with 7 positions matching TRBD1. CDR3 sequence: CASSLGTVPYEQYF. CDR3 DNA: TGTGCCAGCAGCTTGGGGACAGTACCTTACGAGCAGTACTTC.